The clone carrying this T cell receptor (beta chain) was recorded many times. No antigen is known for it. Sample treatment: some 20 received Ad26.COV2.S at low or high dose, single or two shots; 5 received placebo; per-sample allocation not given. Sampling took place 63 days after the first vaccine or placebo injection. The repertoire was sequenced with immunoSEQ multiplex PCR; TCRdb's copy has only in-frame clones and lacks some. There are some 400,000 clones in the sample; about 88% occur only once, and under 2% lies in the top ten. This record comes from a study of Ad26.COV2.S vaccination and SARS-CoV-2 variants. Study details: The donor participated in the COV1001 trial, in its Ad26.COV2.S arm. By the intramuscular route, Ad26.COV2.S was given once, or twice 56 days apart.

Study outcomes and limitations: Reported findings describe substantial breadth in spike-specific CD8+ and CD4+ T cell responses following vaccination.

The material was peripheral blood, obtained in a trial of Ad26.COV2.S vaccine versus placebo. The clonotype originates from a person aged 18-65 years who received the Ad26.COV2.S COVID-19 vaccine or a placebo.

CDR3 nucleotides: TGTGCCAGCAGCGTAGGGGTCGGACCGAACACTGAAGCTTTCTTT. It specifies CASSVGVGPNTEAFF. This chain joins TRBV9 and TRBJ1-1; D gene unclear. The CDR3 runs 15 residues. V was pared by 0 bases and J by 1 base, with 10 bases between. The germline CDR1 and CDR2 sequences are SGDLS and YYNGEE. Full variable domain (missing parts from reference TRBV9 and TRBJ1-1): DSGVTQTPKHLITATGQRVTLRCSPRSGDLSVYWYQQSLDQGLQFLIQYYNGEERAKGNILERFSAQQFPDLHSELNLSSLELGDSALYFCASSVGVGPNTEAFFGQGTRLTVV.